This T cell receptor beta chain was identified in a study of cytomegalovirus exposure and HLA in healthy donors. Study outcomes and limitations: As confirmed in vitro, a few CMV-associated chains were specific for CMV antigens. Reportedly, a later analysis found an Asian-associated ancestry cluster had fewer N-insertions than the roughly 700-donor mean.

Losses at the gene ends were 3 bases for V and 5 bases for J; bases not matched to a gene: 4. The CDR3 length is 15 residues. The germline V gene has CDR1 SGHDT and CDR2 YYEEEE. To note about this clone: Its target is not known.

PCR amplification relied on 60 Vbeta primers (plus 13 Jbeta primers). The method was immunoSEQ multiplex PCR; TCRdb's version includes in-frame clones alone and lacks a portion of them. The sample has fewer than 200,000 clones, approximately 78% seen once. The chain employs TRBV5-6 and TRBJ1-6; 8 bases align to TRBD1. The sequencing input was PBMCs. The clonotype was recovered from a young woman in good health and CMV-seronegative. The CDR3 region has the DNA TGTGCCAGCAGCTCGGGGACAGGTGATAATTCACCCCTCCACTTT. Its protein product is CASSSGTGDNSPLHF. The full variable domain, in which reference TRBV5-6 and TRBJ1-6 provide the parts outside the CDR3, is DAGVTQSPTHLIKTRGQQVTLRCSPKSGHDTVSWYQQALGQGPQFIFQYYEEEERQRGNFPDRFSGHQFPNYSSELNVNALLLGDSALYLCASSSGTGDNSPLHFGNGTRLTVT.